This T cell receptor (beta chain) comes out of a study of vaccination and CD4 T cells after COVID-19. About the research overall: The post-COVID sampling time was a median roughly 100 days after diagnosis, ranging from 35 to 161. From HCoV-229E, HCoV-OC43, HCoV-NL63 and SARS-CoV-2, overlapping spike peptides were used to stimulate the cells.

Treatment of the sample: roughly 10-day PBMC culture with coronavirus spike peptide pools or control peptides (ViraFEST assay). The unexposed donor gave CD4+ T cells before the COVID-19 pandemic (2011-2018). For ViraFEST, peptide pools expanded antigen-specific T cells, after which the TCRs were sequenced. This CDR3 has 14 residues. Trimming pared 1 base from V and 8 bases from J, leaving 12 bases between. Germline V gene data show CDR1 as SGHVS and CDR2 as FNYEAQ. An Oncomine TCR Beta short-read assay was used to sequence the DNA from cultured CD4+ T cells. In this case, cultured CD4+ T cells provided the extracted genomic DNA. One entry per CDR3 protein results from TCRdb running MiXCR on the PCR reads. The sample carries some 7,400 distinct CDR3 sequences, approximately 37% recorded once. Concerning this clonotype: Its antigen is unknown.

The receptor was isolated from a human donor in good health. This chain uses TRBV7-6 with TRBJ2-1; weak D call: TRBD2 (5 bases). Input material: CD4+ T cells from blood, cultured in vitro. The CDR3 reads CASSLGASSYEQFF. The DNA for the CDR3 is TGTGCCAGCAGCTTAGGCGCTAGCAGTTATGAGCAGTTCTTC.